The clone carrying this TCR beta chain was detected many times. As yet, its antigen is unknown. Certain patients, namely those with other autoimmune diseases, uncontrolled infections, pregnancy or lactation, were excluded. Orbital computed tomography, together with clinical symptoms, serum thyroxine, TRAb and thyroid ultrasound, was used for diagnosis. Transcripts of RNA were the source for amplifying TCR beta CDR3 regions. HTBI-primed RT-PCR formed the first round, and a multiplex PCR formed the second. TCRdb itself ran the multiplex PCR reads through MiXCR, one entry per CDR3 protein. The sample holds some 1.1 million distinct CDR3 sequences, approximately 35% seen once. The data are from a study of Graves' ophthalmopathy and Graves' hyperthyroidism. CDR3 length equals 13 residues. Germline CDR1 and CDR2: SGHRS and YFSETQ. The germline V and J ends were trimmed by 5 bases and 2 bases, with 8 bases remaining between them.

Study results and caveats: Most clonotypes expanded in thyroid above 0.001 frequency were present in blood too. A model of 13 signatures distinguished ophthalmopathy from stable hyperthyroidism at around 91% sensitivity and 81.08% specificity.

This TCR was recovered from an adult man with Graves' hyperthyroidism. The rearrangement uses TRBV5-1 and TRBJ1-3; weak D call: TRBD1 (5 bases). The source material was peripheral blood or thyroid tissue (not recorded which). Here the CDR3 reads CASRRGAGNTIYF. The CDR3 region has the DNA TGCGCCAGCAGAAGGGGAGCTGGAAACACCATATATTTT.